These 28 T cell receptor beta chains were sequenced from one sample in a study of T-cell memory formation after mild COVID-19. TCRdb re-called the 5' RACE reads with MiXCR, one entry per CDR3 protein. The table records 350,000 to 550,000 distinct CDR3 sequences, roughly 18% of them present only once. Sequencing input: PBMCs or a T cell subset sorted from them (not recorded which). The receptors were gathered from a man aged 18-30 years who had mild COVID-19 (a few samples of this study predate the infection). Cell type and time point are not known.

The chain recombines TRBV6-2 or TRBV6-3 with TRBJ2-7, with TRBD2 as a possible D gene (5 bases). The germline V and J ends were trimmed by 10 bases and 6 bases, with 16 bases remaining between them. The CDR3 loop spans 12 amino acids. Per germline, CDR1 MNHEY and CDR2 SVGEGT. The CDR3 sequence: CATTSGAGEQYV. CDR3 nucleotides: TGTGCCACGACGTCAGGTGCGGGCGAGCAGTACGTC.

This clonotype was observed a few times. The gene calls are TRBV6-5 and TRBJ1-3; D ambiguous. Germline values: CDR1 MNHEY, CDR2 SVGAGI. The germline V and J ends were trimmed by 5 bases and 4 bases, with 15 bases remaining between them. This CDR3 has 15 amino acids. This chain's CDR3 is CASSPLIGVGNTIYF. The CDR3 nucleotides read TGTGCCAGCAGTCCCCTGATTGGGGTCGGAAACACCATATATTTT.

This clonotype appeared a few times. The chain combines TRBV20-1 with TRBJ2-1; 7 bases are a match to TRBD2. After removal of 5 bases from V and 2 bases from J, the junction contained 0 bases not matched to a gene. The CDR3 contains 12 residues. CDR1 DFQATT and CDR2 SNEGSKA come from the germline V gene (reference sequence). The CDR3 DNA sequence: TGCAGTGCTGGACTAGCCTACAATGAGCAGTTCTTC. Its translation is CSAGLAYNEQFF.

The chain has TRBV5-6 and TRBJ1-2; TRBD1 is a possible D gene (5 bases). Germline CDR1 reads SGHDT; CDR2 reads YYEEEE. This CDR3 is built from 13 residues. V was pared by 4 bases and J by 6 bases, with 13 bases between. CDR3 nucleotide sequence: TGTGCCAGCAGCCAGTTTGACAGAGATGGCTACACCTTC. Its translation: CASSQFDRDGYTF.

The CDR3 DNA reads TGTGCCAGCAGCCAAGGTATGGTTTCGGCTCGGAATCAGCCCCAGCATTTT. This translates into CASSQGMVSARNQPQHF. The J gene is TRBJ1-5, the V gene TRBV3-2. TRBV3-2 is classified as a pseudogene. The CDR3 spans 17 residues.

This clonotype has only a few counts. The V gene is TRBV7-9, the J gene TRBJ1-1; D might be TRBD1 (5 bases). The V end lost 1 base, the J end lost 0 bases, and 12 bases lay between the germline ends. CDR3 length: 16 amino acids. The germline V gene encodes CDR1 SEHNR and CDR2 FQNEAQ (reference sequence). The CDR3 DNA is TGTGCCAGCAGCTTAGGTGTTAAGGGGATGAACACTGAAGCTTTCTTT. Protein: CASSLGVKGMNTEAFF.

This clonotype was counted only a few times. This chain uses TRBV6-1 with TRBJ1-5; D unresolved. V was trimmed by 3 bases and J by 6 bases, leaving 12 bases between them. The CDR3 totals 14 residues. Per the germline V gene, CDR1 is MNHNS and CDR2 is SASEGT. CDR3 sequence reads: CASSDTWRSQPQHF. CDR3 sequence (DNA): TGTGCCAGCAGTGACACTTGGCGGAGTCAGCCCCAGCATTTT.

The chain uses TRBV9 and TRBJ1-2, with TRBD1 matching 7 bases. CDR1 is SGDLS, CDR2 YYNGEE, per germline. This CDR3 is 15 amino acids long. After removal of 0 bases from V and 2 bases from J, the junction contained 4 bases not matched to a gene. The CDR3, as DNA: TGTGCCAGCAGCGTAGGGGGACAGCAGAACTATGGCTACACCTTC. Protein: CASSVGGQQNYGYTF.

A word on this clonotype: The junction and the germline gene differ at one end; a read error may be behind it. Here the CDR3 reads CASSIRDQEIQYF. CDR3 nucleotides: TGTGCCAGCAGCATTAGAGATCAAGAGATCCAGTACTTC. This chain uses TRBV5-4 with TRBJ2-5, with D hard to call. The germline V gene encodes CDR1 SGHNT and CDR2 YYREEE (reference sequence). The CDR3 is 13 amino acids.

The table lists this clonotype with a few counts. The CDR3 region has the DNA TGTGCCAGCAGCGTAGAGGACAGCTATGGCTACACCTTC. This translates into CASSVEDSYGYTF. The chain joins TRBV9 to TRBJ1-2, with D possibly matching TRBD1 (6 bases). Trimming stripped 0 bases from V and 4 bases from J, with 7 bases between. Germline CDR1 SGDLS, CDR2 YYNGEE. CDR3 size: 13 residues.

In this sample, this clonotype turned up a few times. The CDR3 sequence is CASTKGHQETQYF. DNA for the CDR3: TGTGCCAGCACTAAAGGACATCAAGAGACCCAGTACTTC. The rearrangement joins TRBV11-2 to TRBJ2-5, with D perhaps matching TRBD1 (5 bases). Between the trimmed V and J ends, which lost 7 bases and 2 bases, there was a span of 11 bases. This CDR3 is built from 13 residues. The germline CDR1 and CDR2 sequences are SGHAT and FQNNGV.

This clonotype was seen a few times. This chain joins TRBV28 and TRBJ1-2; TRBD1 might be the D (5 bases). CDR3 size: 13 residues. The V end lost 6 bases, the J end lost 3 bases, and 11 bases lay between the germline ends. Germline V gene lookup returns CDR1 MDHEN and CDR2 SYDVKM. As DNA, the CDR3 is TGTGCCAGCAGGAAATTGGGGGACTATGGCTACACCTTC. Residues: CASRKLGDYGYTF.

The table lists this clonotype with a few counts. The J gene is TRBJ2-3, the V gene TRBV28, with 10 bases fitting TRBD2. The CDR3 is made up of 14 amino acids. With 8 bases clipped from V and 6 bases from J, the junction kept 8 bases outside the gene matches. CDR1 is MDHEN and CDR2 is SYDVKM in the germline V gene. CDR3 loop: CASGSGGALDTQYF. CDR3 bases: TGTGCCAGCGGGAGCGGGGGGGCCTTGGATACGCAGTATTTT. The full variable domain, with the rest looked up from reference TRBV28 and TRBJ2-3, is DVKVTQSSRYLVKRTGEKVFLECVQDMDHENMFWYRQDPGLGLRLIYFSYDVKMKEKGDIPEGYSVSREKKERFSLILESASTNQTSMYLCASGSGGALDTQYFGPGTRLTVL.

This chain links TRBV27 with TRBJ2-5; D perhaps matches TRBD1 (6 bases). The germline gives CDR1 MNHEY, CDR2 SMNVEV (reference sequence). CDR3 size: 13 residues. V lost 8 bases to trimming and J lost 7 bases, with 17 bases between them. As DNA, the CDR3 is TGTGCCAGCGGCTTACAGGGCTTTGGGACCCAGTACTTC. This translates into CASGLQGFGTQYF.

CDR3 nucleotides: TGTGCCAGCAGCCCGGTGGGCCATGAGCAGTTCTTC. This gives the protein CASSPVGHEQFF. The genes are TRBV28 and TRBJ2-1; D not resolved. Germline CDR1 MDHEN, CDR2 SYDVKM. Trimming left V 6 bases short and J 8 bases short, with 11 bases between. The CDR3 contains 12 residues.

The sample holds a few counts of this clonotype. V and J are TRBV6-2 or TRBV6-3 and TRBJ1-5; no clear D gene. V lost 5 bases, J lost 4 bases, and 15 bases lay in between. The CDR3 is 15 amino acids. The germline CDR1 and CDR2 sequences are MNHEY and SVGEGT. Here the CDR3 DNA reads TGTGCCAGCAGTAATACTGGAGGGTTTAATCAGCCCCAGCATTTT. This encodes CASSNTGGFNQPQHF.

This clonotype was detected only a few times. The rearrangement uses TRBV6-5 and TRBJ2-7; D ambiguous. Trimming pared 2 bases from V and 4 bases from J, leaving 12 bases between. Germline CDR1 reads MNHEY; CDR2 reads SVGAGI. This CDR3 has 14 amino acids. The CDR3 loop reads CASSYLGRLYEQYF. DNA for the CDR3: TGTGCCAGCAGTTACCTTGGACGGCTATACGAGCAGTACTTC.

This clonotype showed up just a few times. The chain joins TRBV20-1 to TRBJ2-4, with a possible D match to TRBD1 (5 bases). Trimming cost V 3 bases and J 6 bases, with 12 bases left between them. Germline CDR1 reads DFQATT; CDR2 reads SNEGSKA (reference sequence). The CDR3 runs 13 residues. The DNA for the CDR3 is TGCAGTGCTAGCAGGGATATCGGAAACATTCAGTACTTC. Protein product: CSASRDIGNIQYF.

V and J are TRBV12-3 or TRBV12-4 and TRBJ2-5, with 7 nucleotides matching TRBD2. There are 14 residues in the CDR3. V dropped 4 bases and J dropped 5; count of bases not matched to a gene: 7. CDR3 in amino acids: CASSSRVGGETQYF. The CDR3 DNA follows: TGTGCCAGCAGTTCCCGGGTGGGGGGGGAGACCCAGTACTTC.

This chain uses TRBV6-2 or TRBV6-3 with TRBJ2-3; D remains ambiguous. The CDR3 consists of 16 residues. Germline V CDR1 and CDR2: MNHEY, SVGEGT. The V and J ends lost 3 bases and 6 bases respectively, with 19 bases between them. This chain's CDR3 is CASSYSPGPHKDTQYF. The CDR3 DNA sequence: TGTGCCAGCAGTTATTCCCCAGGCCCCCACAAGGATACGCAGTATTTT.

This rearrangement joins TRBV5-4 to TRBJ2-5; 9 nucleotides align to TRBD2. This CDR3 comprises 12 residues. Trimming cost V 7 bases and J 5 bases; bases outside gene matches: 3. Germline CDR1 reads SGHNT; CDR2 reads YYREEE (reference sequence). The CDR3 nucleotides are TGTGCCAGCGGGACTAGCCGGGAGACCCAGTACTTC. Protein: CASGTSRETQYF.

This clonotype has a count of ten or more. The CDR3 coding sequence is TGTGCCATCAGTGAGTCGATTCTGGACCCCAGGTATTTT. Its translation: CAISESILDPRYF. The chain joins TRBV10-3 to TRBJ2-3, with D uncertain. Germline V gene data show CDR1 as ENHRY and CDR2 as SYGVKD. CDR3 length: 13 amino acids. With 0 bases removed from V and 14 bases from J, the gap between germline ends came to 15 bases.

CDR3 in amino acids: CSARNTGTEAFF. The CDR3 bases are TGCAGTGCTAGAAACACGGGCACTGAAGCTTTCTTT. The chain is built from TRBV20-1 and TRBJ1-1; D gene unclear. CDR3 length: 12 amino acids. Per the germline V gene, CDR1 is DFQATT and CDR2 is SNEGSKA (reference sequence). Trimming shortened V by 2 bases and J by 4 bases, and 8 bases separated the two germline ends.

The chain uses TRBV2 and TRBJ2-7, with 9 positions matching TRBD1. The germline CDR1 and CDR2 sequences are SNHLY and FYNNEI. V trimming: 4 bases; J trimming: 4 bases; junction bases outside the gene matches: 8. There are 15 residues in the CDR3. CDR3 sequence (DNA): TGTGCCAGCAGTGTAAGTGGGACAGGGCGGTACGAGCAGTACTTC. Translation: CASSVSGTGRYEQYF. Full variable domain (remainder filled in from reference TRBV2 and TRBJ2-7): EPEVTQTPSHQVTQMGQEVILRCVPISNHLYFYWYRQILGQKVEFLVSFYNNEISEKSEIFDDQFSVERPDGSNFTLKIRSTKLEDSAMYFCASSVSGTGRYEQYFGPGTRLTVT.

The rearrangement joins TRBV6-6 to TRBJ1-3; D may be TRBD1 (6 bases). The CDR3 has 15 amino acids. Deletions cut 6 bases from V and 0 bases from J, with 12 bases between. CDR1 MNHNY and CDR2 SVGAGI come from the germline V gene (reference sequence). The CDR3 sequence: CASRLRDTSGNTIYF. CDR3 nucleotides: TGTGCCAGCAGACTCCGGGACACCTCTGGAAACACCATATATTTT.

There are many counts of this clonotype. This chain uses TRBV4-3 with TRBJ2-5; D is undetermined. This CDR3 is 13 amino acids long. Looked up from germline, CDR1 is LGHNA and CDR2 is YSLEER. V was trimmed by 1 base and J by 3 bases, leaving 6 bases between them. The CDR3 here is CASSQAPEETQYF. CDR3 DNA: TGCGCCAGCAGCCAAGCCCCGGAAGAGACCCAGTACTTC.

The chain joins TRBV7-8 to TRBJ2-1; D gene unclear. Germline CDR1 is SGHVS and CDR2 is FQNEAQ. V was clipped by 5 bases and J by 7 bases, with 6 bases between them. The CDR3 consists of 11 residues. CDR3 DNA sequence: TGTGCCAGCAGCATCACGAATGAGCAGTTCTTC. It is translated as CASSITNEQFF.

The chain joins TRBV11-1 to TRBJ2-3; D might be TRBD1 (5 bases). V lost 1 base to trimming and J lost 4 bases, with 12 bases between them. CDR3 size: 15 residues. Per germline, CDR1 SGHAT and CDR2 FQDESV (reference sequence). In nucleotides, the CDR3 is TGTGCCAGCAGCTTAGTAGGGGTTTTACCAGATACGCAGTATTTT. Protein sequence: CASSLVGVLPDTQYF. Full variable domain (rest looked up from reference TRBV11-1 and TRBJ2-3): EAEVAQSPRYKITEKSQAVAFWCDPISGHATLYWYRQILGQGPELLVQFQDESVVDDSQLPKDRFSAERLKGVDSTLKIQPAELGDSAMYLCASSLVGVLPDTQYFGPGTRLTVL.